What follows describes a single T cell receptor beta chain. Its antigen remains unknown. This specimen belongs to a study of early stage breast cancer tumors. The CDR3 is 15 amino acids. Deletions cut 0 bases from V and 1 base from J, with 9 bases between. Germline CDR1 KGHSH, CDR2 LQKENI. Study-wide results and limits: Enriched TCRB sequences shared across patients were mostly commonly generated sequences. Bulk DNA sequencing of unsorted cells missed chain pairing and markers.

The repertoire was sequenced with immunoSEQ multiplex PCR; TCRdb's copy has only in-frame clones and lacks some. Among more than 55,000 clones, approximately 80% were seen once, and the ten largest hold 4.7%. The TCR sequence derives from a person in their 40s with breast cancer. The sample comprised blood. The V gene is TRBV18, the J gene TRBJ1-1; the D gene is possibly TRBD1 (5 bases). The chain's CDR3 is CASSPPGGRNTEAFF. The CDR3 bases are TGTGCCAGCTCACCACCGGGGGGGAGGAACACTGAAGCTTTCTTT.